The TCR beta chain described here comes from a study of a mutant IDH1 vaccine in newly diagnosed glioma. Study summary: Patients received vaccination from 4-6 weeks after radiotherapy alone, or with temozolomide cycles. Findings and limits, study-wide: The study observed vaccine-induced immune responses in around 94% of patients. With respect to changes in top peripheral T cell clonotypes, pseudoprogression seemed unrelated.

Regarding time point: week 35, safety follow-up. One vaccine dose held 300 ug of mutant IDH1 20-mer peptide and came with topical imiquimod. As regards this clone: The antigen is unknown.

The V segment lost 7 bases and the J segment 3 bases; nucleotides outside the gene matches: 8. The germline gives CDR1 MNHNY, CDR2 SVGAGI (reference sequence). This CDR3 comprises 15 residues. Profiling relied on immunoSEQ multiplex PCR, and the TCRdb table lists in-frame clones only, not all of them. The sample shows about 54,000 clones, 80% to 85% of them seen only once. This material consisted of PBMCs, taken from a glioma patient whose treatment included an IDH1 peptide vaccine. This chain joins TRBV6-6 and TRBJ2-7; 11 positions agree with TRBD2. The source is a woman between 18 and 30 years old with glioma. Here the CDR3 reads CASTPPGLAGYEQYF. The CDR3 DNA reads TGTGCCAGCACTCCACCCGGACTAGCGGGCTACGAGCAGTACTTC.